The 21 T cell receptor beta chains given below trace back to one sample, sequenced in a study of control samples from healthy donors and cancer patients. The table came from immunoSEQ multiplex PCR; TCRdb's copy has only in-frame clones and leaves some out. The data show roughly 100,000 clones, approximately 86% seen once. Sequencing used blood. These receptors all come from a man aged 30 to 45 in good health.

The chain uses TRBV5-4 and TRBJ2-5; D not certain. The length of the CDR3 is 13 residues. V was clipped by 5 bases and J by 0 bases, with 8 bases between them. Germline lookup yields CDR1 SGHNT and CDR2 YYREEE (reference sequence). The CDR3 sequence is CASRDLDQETQYF. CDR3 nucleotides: TGTGCCAGCAGGGACCTCGACCAAGAGACCCAGTACTTC.

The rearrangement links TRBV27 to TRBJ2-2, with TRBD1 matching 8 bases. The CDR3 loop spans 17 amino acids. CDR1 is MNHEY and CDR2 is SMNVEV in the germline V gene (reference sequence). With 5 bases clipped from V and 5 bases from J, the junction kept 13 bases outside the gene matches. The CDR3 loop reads CASSTGQGDMWTGELFF. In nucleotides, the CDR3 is TGTGCCAGCAGTACCGGACAGGGCGACATGTGGACCGGGGAGCTGTTTTTT.

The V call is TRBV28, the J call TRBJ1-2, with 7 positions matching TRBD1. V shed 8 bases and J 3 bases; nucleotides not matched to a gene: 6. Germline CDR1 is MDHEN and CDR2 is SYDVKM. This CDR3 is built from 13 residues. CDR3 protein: CASLQGQDYGYTF. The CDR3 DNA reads TGTGCCAGCTTACAGGGGCAGGACTATGGCTACACCTTC.

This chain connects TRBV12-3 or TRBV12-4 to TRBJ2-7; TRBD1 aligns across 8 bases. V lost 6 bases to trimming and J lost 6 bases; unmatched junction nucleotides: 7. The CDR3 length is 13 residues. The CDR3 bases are TGTGCCAGCAGGAGTCGGACAGGGAGCGAGCAGTACTTC. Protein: CASRSRTGSEQYF.

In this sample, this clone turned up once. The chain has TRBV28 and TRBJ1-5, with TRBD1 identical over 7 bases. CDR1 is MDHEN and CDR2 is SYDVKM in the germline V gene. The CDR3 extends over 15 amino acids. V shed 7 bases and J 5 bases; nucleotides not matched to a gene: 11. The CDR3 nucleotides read TGTGCCAGCATTCAGTGGGGCAGGGGGGATCAGCCCCAGCATTTT. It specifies CASIQWGRGDQPQHF. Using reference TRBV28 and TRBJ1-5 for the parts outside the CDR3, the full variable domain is DVKVTQSSRYLVKRTGEKVFLECVQDMDHENMFWYRQDPGLGLRLIYFSYDVKMKEKGDIPEGYSVSREKKERFSLILESASTNQTSMYLCASIQWGRGDQPQHFGDGTRLSIL.

Here the CDR3 reads CASSLYRGRYNSPLHF. As DNA, the CDR3 is TGTGCCAGCAGTTTATATCGTGGCCGCTATAATTCACCCCTCCACTTT. The V and J genes are TRBV27 and TRBJ1-6; no reliable D call. Germline V gene lookup returns CDR1 MNHEY and CDR2 SMNVEV (reference sequence). This CDR3 region has 16 residues. Deletions cut 1 base from V and 3 bases from J, with 10 bases between.

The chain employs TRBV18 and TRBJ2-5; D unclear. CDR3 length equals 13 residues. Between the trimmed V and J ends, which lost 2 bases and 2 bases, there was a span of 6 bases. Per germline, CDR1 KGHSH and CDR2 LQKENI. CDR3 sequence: CASSPSRQETQYF. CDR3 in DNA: TGTGCCAGCTCACCATCCAGGCAAGAGACCCAGTACTTC.

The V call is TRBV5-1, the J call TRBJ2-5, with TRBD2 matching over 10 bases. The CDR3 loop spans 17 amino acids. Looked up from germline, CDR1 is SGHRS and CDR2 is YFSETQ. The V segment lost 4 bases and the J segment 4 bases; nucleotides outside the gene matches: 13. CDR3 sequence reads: CASSPPVTSGPAETQYF. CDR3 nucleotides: TGCGCCAGCAGCCCGCCCGTGACTAGCGGGCCTGCAGAGACCCAGTACTTC. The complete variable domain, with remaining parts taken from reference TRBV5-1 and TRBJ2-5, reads KAGVTQTPRYLIKTRGQQVTLSCSPISGHRSVSWYQQTPGQGLQFLFEYFSETQRNKGNFPGRFSGRQFSNSRSEMNVSTLELGDSALYLCASSPPVTSGPAETQYFGPGTRLLVL.

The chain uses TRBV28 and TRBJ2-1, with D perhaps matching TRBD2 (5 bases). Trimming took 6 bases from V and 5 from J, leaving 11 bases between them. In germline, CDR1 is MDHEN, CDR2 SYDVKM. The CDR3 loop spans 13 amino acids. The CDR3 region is CASSLGVNNEQFF. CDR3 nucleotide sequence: TGTGCCAGCAGCCTCGGGGTTAACAATGAGCAGTTCTTC.

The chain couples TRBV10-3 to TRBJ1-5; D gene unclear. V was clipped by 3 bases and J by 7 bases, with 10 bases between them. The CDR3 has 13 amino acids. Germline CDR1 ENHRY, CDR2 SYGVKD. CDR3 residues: CAISDGPGQPQHF. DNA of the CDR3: TGTGCCATCAGTGACGGGCCGGGACAGCCCCAGCATTTT.

This chain's CDR3 is CASSEEARTSGKFF. CDR3 nucleotides: TGTGCCAGCAGTGAAGAGGCGCGGACTAGCGGGAAGTTCTTC. The rearrangement joins TRBV6-1 to TRBJ2-1; 12 bases fit TRBD2. V lost 1 base, J lost 14 bases, and 6 bases stayed unmatched. The CDR3 sequence is 14 residues long. Germline CDR1 MNHNS, CDR2 SASEGT.

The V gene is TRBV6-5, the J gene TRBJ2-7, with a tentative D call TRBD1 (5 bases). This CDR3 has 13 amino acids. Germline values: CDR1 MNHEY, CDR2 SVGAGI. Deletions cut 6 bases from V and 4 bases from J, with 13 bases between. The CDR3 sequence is CASRSGQLYEQYF. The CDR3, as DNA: TGTGCCAGCAGATCAGGACAATTATACGAGCAGTACTTC.

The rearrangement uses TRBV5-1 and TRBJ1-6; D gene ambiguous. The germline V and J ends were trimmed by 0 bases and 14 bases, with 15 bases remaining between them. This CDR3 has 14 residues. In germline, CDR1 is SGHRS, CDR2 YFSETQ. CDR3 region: CASSLDTALGSLHF. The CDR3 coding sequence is TGCGCCAGCAGCTTGGACACGGCCTTAGGTTCCCTCCACTTT.

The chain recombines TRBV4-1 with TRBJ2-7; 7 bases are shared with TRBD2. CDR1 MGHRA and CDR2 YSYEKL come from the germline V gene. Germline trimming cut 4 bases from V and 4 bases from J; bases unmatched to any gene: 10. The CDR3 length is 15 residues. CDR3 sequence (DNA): TGCGCCAGCAGCCCCCGTGAGGGAGGGCCGTACGAGCAGTACTTC. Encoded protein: CASSPREGGPYEQYF.

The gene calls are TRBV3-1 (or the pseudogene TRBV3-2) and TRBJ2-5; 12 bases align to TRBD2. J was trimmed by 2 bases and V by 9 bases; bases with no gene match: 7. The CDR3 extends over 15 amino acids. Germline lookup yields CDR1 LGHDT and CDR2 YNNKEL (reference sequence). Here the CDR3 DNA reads TGTGCCAGTCTTCGGCTAGCGGGAGGGCAAGAGACCCAGTACTTC. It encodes CASLRLAGGQETQYF.

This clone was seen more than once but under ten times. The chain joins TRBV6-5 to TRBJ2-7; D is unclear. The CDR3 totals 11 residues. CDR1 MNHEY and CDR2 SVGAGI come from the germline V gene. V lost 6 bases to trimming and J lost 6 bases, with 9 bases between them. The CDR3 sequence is CASRSSGEQYF. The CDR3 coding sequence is TGTGCCAGCAGATCCTCCGGCGAGCAGTACTTC.

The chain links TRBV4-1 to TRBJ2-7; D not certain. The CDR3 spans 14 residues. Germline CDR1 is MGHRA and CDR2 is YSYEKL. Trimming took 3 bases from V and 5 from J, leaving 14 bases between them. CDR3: CASSQYHRSDEQYF. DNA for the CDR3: TGCGCCAGCAGCCAGTACCATCGCTCGGACGAGCAGTACTTC.

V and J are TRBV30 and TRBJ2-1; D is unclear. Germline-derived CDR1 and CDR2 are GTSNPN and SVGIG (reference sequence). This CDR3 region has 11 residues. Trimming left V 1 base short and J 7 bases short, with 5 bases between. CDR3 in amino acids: CAWSELNEQFF. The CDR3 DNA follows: TGTGCCTGGAGTGAGCTAAATGAGCAGTTCTTC.

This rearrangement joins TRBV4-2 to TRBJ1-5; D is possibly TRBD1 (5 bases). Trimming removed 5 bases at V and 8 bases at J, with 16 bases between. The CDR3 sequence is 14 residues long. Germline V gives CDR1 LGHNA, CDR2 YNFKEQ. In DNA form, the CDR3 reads TGTGCCAGCAGCACCCGGGACCGCTCCAAGCCCCAGCATTTT. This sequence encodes CASSTRDRSKPQHF.

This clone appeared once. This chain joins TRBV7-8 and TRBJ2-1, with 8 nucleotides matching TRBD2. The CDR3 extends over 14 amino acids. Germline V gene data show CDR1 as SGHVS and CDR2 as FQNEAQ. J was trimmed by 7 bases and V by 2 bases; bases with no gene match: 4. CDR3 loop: CASSLTGTRNEQFF. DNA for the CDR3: TGTGCCAGCAGCTTAACAGGGACTAGGAATGAGCAGTTCTTC.

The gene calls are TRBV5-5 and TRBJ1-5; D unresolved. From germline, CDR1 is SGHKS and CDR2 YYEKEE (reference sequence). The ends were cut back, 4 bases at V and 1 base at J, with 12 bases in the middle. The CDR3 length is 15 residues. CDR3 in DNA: TGTGCCAGCAGCCCCCTCGACGGGAGCAATCAGCCCCAGCATTTT. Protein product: CASSPLDGSNQPQHF.